The sequence of this TCR beta chain was determined in a study of T cells in Graves' hyperthyroidism and ophthalmopathy (dated by TCRdb to 2018 to 2020). Notes on the research overall: Peripheral blood samples were taken at initial diagnosis, before any treatment was given. To identify TCR V-J signatures that set the groups apart, the researchers used a discovery cohort of 95 to 100 patients, made up of some 41 with Graves' ophthalmopathy and about 59 with stable Graves' hyperthyroidism. An independent validation cohort of around 19 hyperthyroidism patients and some 15 patients who later progressed to ophthalmopathy tested prospective prediction of ophthalmopathy. The roughly 99 discovery patients were divided at random into training and test sets in a 7:3 ratio. In addition, the study compared T-cell repertoires in thyroid tissue and in blood from six Graves' hyperthyroidism patients. After blood sampling, hyperthyroidism patients were treated with methimazole at a starting dose of 30 mg daily, and ophthalmopathy patients were treated with high-dose intravenous methylprednisolone. TCR Vbeta CDR3 sequencing of 130 to 150 peripheral blood samples (roughly 43 ophthalmopathy, 70 to 85 hyperthyroidism and roughly 17 progressor patients) is reported in the paper. Overall results and qualifications from the work: In validation, progression to ophthalmopathy was predicted by the model with around 71% sensitivity and 72% to 80% specificity, a median of approximately 6.5 months before onset. No statistical method was used to fix the sample size in advance, and group allocation was not hidden from the investigators. Most expanded thyroid clonotypes (frequency above 0.001) were also found in blood, which suggests that blood repertoires may mirror thyroid immune responses. A model built on a 13 V-J signature distinguished ophthalmopathy from stable hyperthyroidism, reaching about 88% sensitivity and around 81% specificity in cross-validation and 80%/75% in testing.

Graves' hyperthyroidism was defined as stable when no progression to ophthalmopathy occurred over 18 months of follow-up. Hyperthyroidism patients were newly diagnosed, had a disease duration of under 2 months, and were aged 18 to 65 years. Exclusion was applied to patients with uncontrolled infections, other autoimmune diseases, pregnancy or lactation. Diagnoses were based on clinical symptoms, serum thyroxine and TRAb, thyroid ultrasound and orbital computed tomography. Ficoll-Paque density gradient centrifugation was used to isolate PBMCs from 10 ml of fresh peripheral blood. Trizol reagent was used to extract total RNA, and RNA quality was then checked on an Agilent 2100 Bioanalyzer. The TCR beta CDR3 regions were amplified from RNA transcripts. A first-round RT-PCR of the TCR CDR3 used the HTBI primer set with the Qiagen OneStep RT-PCR kit. Libraries were constructed in a second round of multiplex PCR, after which size selection and purification were performed. Sequencing of the libraries was done on an Illumina HiSeq2000 using paired-end 100 bp reads. Turning to the authors' computational methods: Raw data were processed with SOAPnuke, discarding reads with adapters, uncalled bases, mean Phred below 15, or no exact constant-primer or identifier match. COPE v1.2.5 was used to merge the high-quality paired reads, and each unique nucleotide sequence was defined as a clonotype. Clonotypes were aligned to IMGT TRBV, TRBD and TRBJ reference segments using MiTCR v1.1. The analysis included only V-J combinations with a frequency above 0.0001, which together covered around 99% of the repertoires. The TCS score was defined as F50 (clonal expansion) divided by E x V (chaos), with BLOSUM62-based TCRdist calculated between CDR3 peptides within each V-J. Welch's t-statistics and random forest reduced 450 to 600 V-J features to 13, which were used in a naive Bayes classifier (R e1071). Thyroid-blood repertoire similarity was quantified with the Morisita-Horn index. TCRdb cleaned the public reads at Q25 with fastp, built clones with MiXCR and kept in-frame beta chains. A single entry per CDR3 protein holds the most common genes and DNA from its merged rows. The V and J calls shown here were made by TCRdb, not taken from the authors' results. A total of nearly 750,000 distinct CDR3 sequences appear in this sample, approximately 40% of them only once. The top ten hold roughly 30% of the sample.

Points on this clonotype: Its antigen remains undetermined. No much larger clone exists at a distance of one base, and base qualities are not known.

The CDR3 holds 16 amino acids from the cysteine to the phenylalanine. Here the CDR3 DNA is all that survives: 48 bases in frame from base 1. Trimming takes 4 bases off V and 2 bases off J; junction bases not matched to a gene: 9. The germline V gene encodes CDR1 MNHEY and CDR2 SVGAGI. The sequence links TRBV6-5 to TRBJ2-7, and 9 junctional nucleotides match TRBD1. This TCR was sampled from a woman between 40 and 55 years old with Graves' hyperthyroidism. Sequenced input: blood. CDR3 loop: CASSFATGQGTYEQYF. DNA sequence: TGTGCCAGCAGTTTTGCAACGGGACAGGGAACCTACGAGCAGTACTTC.